This TCR beta chain was documented in a study of a mutant IDH1 vaccine in newly diagnosed glioma (dated by TCRdb to 2020 to 2022). With respect to the entire study: Patients received eight vaccinations in weeks 1, 3, 5, 7, 11, 15, 19 and 23, corresponding to visits V03 through V10. Vaccination started 4-6 weeks after radiotherapy alone, or was given together with temozolomide cycles in the groups whose treatment included chemotherapy. Of the 30 or so patients who were treated, about 62% were male and roughly 38% were female, and the mean age was around 41 years. Before enrollment, patients had received standard therapy of radiotherapy alone, temozolomide alone, or radiochemotherapy with temozolomide; most received the combination. Peripheral blood samples were drawn at six visits, namely V03 (baseline), V05, V07, V10, V12 and V13. Longitudinal TCRB deep sequencing was performed for about two dozen treated patients wherever samples were available for exploratory analyses.

The research as a whole found: Pseudoprogression appeared unrelated to alterations in the top peripheral T cell clonotypes detected by TCRB sequencing. The authors stated that sample limitations prevented analyses of patient blood samples from being reproduced. Immune responses induced by the vaccine were seen in around 93% of patients across multiple MHC alleles. PBMC samples for TCRB deep sequencing were selected based on availability.

From cysteine to phenylalanine, the CDR3 is 15 amino acids long. Of all the DNA, just the CDR3 is kept, 45 bases in frame from base 1. Via the germline V gene (reference sequence), CDR1 is LNHDA and CDR2 SQIVND. The V and J ends are trimmed by 0 bases and 0 bases, leaving 6 bases between them. A remark on this clone: The specificity of this receptor is unknown. No qualities accompany the bases; no much larger clone lies one base away.

Library prep was done by the immunoSEQ multiplex PCR assay. Rearranged TCR beta chain sequences were amplified with the hsTCRB Kit following the manufacturer's protocol. TCRB libraries were sequenced on an Illumina MiSeq. On the authors' methods: Demultiplexing, trimming and gene mapping were performed with the kit vendor's proprietary platform. Sourced from immuneACCESS, this table was stored by TCRdb with only in-frame sequences that have V and J called. A share of the clones is absent; for the studies checked, an unresolved V gene accounts for under half, and the remainder has no known explanation. The DNA was the basis for D and trimming; V, J and clone size are from that table. This sample gives 50,000 to 60,000 clones in total; more than 85% of them show up just once. Of the sample, approximately 2.5% falls within the top ten clones. In the paper's terms, the time point label means: week 11, during vaccination. Each vaccine dose was 300 ug of a 20-mer mutant IDH1 peptide in Montanide, given subcutaneously with topical imiquimod. The donors had newly diagnosed IDH1-mutant astrocytomas of WHO grade 3 or 4 that showed loss of nuclear ATRX. The samples were drawn from NOA16, a multicentre, single-arm, open-label phase I trial in Germany that tested a mutant IDH1 peptide vaccine in humans for the first time. Genomic DNA for TCRB sequencing was isolated from EDTA blood with the DNeasy Blood and Tissue Kit.

Specimen: PBMCs, collected from a glioma patient whose treatment included an IDH1 peptide vaccine. The chain is assembled from TRBV19 and TRBJ1-3, with the D gene not clear enough to name. The TCR originated in a man aged 50 to 60 with glioma. The bases are TGTGCCAGTAGTATAGACACTTACTCTGGAAACACCATATATTTT. Its amino acids are CASSIDTYSGNTIYF.